One sample yielded the 28 T cell receptor beta chains listed below, sequenced in a study of vaccination effects on CD4 cells after COVID-19. The repertoire was sequenced with immunoSEQ multiplex PCR; TCRdb's copy has only in-frame clones and lacks some. Of 45,000 or so clones listed, about 70% are singletons. Scientists isolated CD4+ T cells after an approximately 10-day culture period ended. The antigens of these receptors remain unknown. The sample was CD4+ T cells from PBMCs cultured without peptide, taken before COVID-19 vaccination. Every receptor here comes from a human donor who had a prior SARS-CoV-2 infection.

This sequence joins TRBV2 and TRBJ2-3; TRBD1 matches 7 bases. This CDR3 is built from 15 residues. The germline V gene has CDR1 SNHLY and CDR2 FYNNEI. Trimming cost V 4 bases and J 2 bases; bases outside gene matches: 6. Here the CDR3 reads CASSGWTGNTDTQYF. DNA of the CDR3: TGTGCCAGCAGTGGATGGACAGGAAACACAGATACGCAGTATTTT.

This chain links TRBV2 with TRBJ2-5, with D tentatively TRBD1 or TRBD2 (7 bases each). The germline gives CDR1 SNHLY, CDR2 FYNNEI. V lost 2 bases and J 4 bases, leaving 17 bases between the germline ends. This CDR3 is built from 16 residues. As DNA, the CDR3 is TGTGCCAGCAGTGAACGGCCAGGGGGGGGGAGAGAGACCCAGTACTTC. Its translation: CASSERPGGGRETQYF.

The V gene is TRBV12-5, the J gene TRBJ2-2; D possibly corresponds to TRBD2 (5 bases). The germline V gene encodes CDR1 LGHNT and CDR2 FRNRAP. V lost 6 bases to trimming and J lost 3 bases, with 14 bases between them. The CDR3 contains 15 residues. The CDR3 DNA is TGTGCTAGTGGCCCTGAGAAGAGGGACACCGGGGAGCTGTTTTTT. Residues: CASGPEKRDTGELFF.

Only one count was recorded for this clone. V and J are TRBV2 and TRBJ1-5; 9 bases line up with TRBD1. Germline assignment: CDR1 SNHLY and CDR2 FYNNEI. The trim removed 6 bases at V and 5 bases at J, leaving 14 bases unmatched. The CDR3 has 17 amino acids. The DNA of the CDR3 is TGTGCCAGCAGGGACGGGCGGACAGGGGACCAAGATCAGCCCCAGCATTTT. This sequence encodes CASRDGRTGDQDQPQHF.

The chain combines TRBV28 with TRBJ2-7, with 7 bases that match TRBD2. Germline CDR1 reads MDHEN; CDR2 reads SYDVKM. J lost 2 bases, V lost 6 bases, and 7 bases had no gene match. This CDR3 has 14 residues. CDR3 amino acids: CASRPAGATYEQYF. CDR3 DNA sequence: TGTGCCAGCAGACCGGCGGGAGCGACCTACGAGCAGTACTTC.

The DNA for the CDR3 is TGTGCCAGCAGCCCAGCCCCGGGGGGATCCTACGAGCAGTACTTC. Amino acids: CASSPAPGGSYEQYF. The chain joins TRBV9 to TRBJ2-7; 7 nucleotides agree with TRBD2. Germline CDR1 is SGDLS and CDR2 is YYNGEE. Trimming removed 4 bases from V and 1 base from J; junction bases left unmatched: 8. The CDR3 is 15 amino acids.

J is TRBJ1-4 and V is TRBV9, with D possibly matching TRBD1 (6 bases). Germline loops: CDR1 SGDLS, CDR2 YYNGEE. Trimming removed 4 bases at V and 6 bases at J, with 22 bases between. The length of the CDR3 is 17 residues. CDR3 in DNA: TGTGCCAGCAGCCCAGCCCCCTCCAGGACAGCATATGAAAAACTGTTTTTT. Its protein is CASSPAPSRTAYEKLFF.

The genes are TRBV12-5 and TRBJ2-3; 10 bases align to TRBD2. The CDR3 is 16 amino acids. Germline V gene data show CDR1 as LGHNT and CDR2 as FRNRAP. V was clipped by 4 bases and J by 4 bases; unmatched bases: 8. The chain's CDR3 is CASGWGGSGGADTQYF. The DNA for the CDR3 is TGTGCTAGTGGTTGGGGAGGGAGCGGGGGGGCAGATACGCAGTATTTT.

The chain has TRBV7-2 and TRBJ2-4, with D possibly TRBD2 on 5 matching bases. The CDR3 sequence is 14 residues long. Trimming cost V 3 bases and J 1 base, with 7 bases left between them. Germline-derived CDR1 and CDR2 are SGHTA and FQGNSA. The CDR3 is CASSFAGAKNIQYF. In nucleotides, the CDR3 is TGTGCCAGCAGCTTTGCGGGCGCCAAAAACATTCAGTACTTC.

CDR3 DNA: TGTGCCAGCAGCCCGGACCCAGGGGGACAAGAGACCCAGTACTTC. Protein product: CASSPDPGGQETQYF. V usage is TRBV7-8 and J usage is TRBJ2-5; 7 bases line up with TRBD1. The CDR3 consists of 15 residues. CDR1 is SGHVS and CDR2 is FQNEAQ in the germline V gene. The trim removed 5 bases at V and 2 bases at J, leaving 8 bases unmatched.

The chain couples TRBV5-1 to TRBJ2-1; TRBD2 matches at 11 bases. V lost 4 bases and J lost 0; bases outside the gene matches: 15. Germline V gene data show CDR1 as SGHRS and CDR2 as YFSETQ. This CDR3 spans 20 amino acids. The CDR3 DNA sequence: TGCGCCAGCAGCCACAGCTTAGCGGGGGGGTTGTTCAGCTCCTACAATGAGCAGTTCTTC. Translated, it gives CASSHSLAGGLFSSYNEQFF.

The V gene is TRBV11-3, the J gene TRBJ1-3; D gene ambiguous. The CDR3 is 15 residues long. Germline V gene lookup returns CDR1 SGHNT and CDR2 YENEEA. Trimming left V 4 bases short and J 4 bases short, with 14 bases between. CDR3 in amino acids: CASSSWTDEGNTIYF. CDR3 nucleotide sequence: TGTGCCAGCAGCTCCTGGACGGACGAGGGAAACACCATATATTTT.

On this clone itself: The junction and the germline gene differ at one end; a read error may be behind it. The chain combines TRBV12-3 or TRBV12-4 with TRBJ2-7; possible D gene TRBD1, 5 bases. The CDR3 is 12 amino acids. DNA of the CDR3: TGTGCCAGCAGTTTCGGTCGGTACAGGTCTCACTTC. This gives the protein CASSFGRYRSHF.

By sample fraction, this clone is medium-sized. The CDR3 nucleotides read TGTGCCAGCAGTATTTTACCGGGACAGGGGACCTACGAGCAGTACTTC. It yields the protein CASSILPGQGTYEQYF. The V gene is TRBV28, the J gene TRBJ2-7; 10 positions agree with TRBD1. The germline gives CDR1 MDHEN, CDR2 SYDVKM. V was pared by 5 bases and J by 2 bases, with 9 bases of the junction left unmatched. The CDR3 sequence is 16 residues long.

CDR3 DNA sequence: TGTGCCAGCAGTTACTCGTTGGGACCGAAGCAGTTCTTC. It encodes CASSYSLGPKQFF. The rearrangement joins TRBV6-5 to TRBJ2-1, with D perhaps TRBD1 or TRBD2 (5 bases each). Germline CDR1 is MNHEY and CDR2 is SVGAGI. Trimming removed 0 bases at V and 11 bases at J, with 11 bases between. This CDR3 region has 13 residues.

The CDR3 DNA is TGTGCCAGCAGCTTAACATATACGTTGGGCGGGGGTTTTGATGATGAGCAGTTCTTC. Translating it yields CASSLTYTLGGGFDDEQFF. The chain is built from TRBV7-2 and TRBJ2-1; 7 positions match TRBD2. The CDR3 sequence is 19 residues long. J was trimmed by 8 bases and V by 2 bases; bases with no gene match: 21. CDR1 and CDR2 (germline): SGHTA, FQGNSA.

There are a few counts of this clone. The chain uses TRBV3-1 (or the pseudogene TRBV3-2) and TRBJ1-1, with D possibly being TRBD1 (6 bases). Germline V gene sequence: CDR1 LGHDT, CDR2 YNNKEL (reference sequence). V lost 0 bases, J lost 3 bases, and 11 bases lay in between. The CDR3 totals 15 residues. CDR3 bases: TGTGCCAGCAGCCAAGATTGGGCAGGGGACACTGAAGCTTTCTTT. It encodes CASSQDWAGDTEAFF.

V and J are TRBV6-5 and TRBJ1-2; D is uncertain. V was pared by 2 bases and J by 2 bases, with 12 bases between. The CDR3 covers 15 residues. Per the germline V gene, CDR1 is MNHEY and CDR2 is SVGAGI. The CDR3 region is CASSYAATSNYGYTF. The CDR3 DNA reads as TGTGCCAGCAGTTACGCAGCAACTTCAAACTATGGCTACACCTTC.

The chain combines TRBV10-3 with TRBJ2-1; 9 bases map to TRBD2. The CDR3 loop spans 14 amino acids. The ends lost 3 bases at V and 4 bases at J; junction bases unmatched: 1. The germline gives CDR1 ENHRY, CDR2 SYGVKD. The CDR3 loop reads CAISDLAGYNEQFF. CDR3 bases: TGTGCCATCAGTGATCTAGCGGGGTACAATGAGCAGTTCTTC.

The DNA of the CDR3 is TGCAGTGCTAGTGGGGCCGGGCCAGAGACCCAGTACTTC. It translates to CSASGAGPETQYF. The rearrangement uses TRBV20-1 and TRBJ2-5; possibly TRBD1 for D (5 bases). Germline CDR1 DFQATT, CDR2 SNEGSKA (reference sequence). V lost 3 bases, J lost 4 bases, and 12 bases lay in between. This CDR3 contains 13 residues.

The V call is TRBV5-6, the J call TRBJ2-7; 10 bases fit TRBD1. CDR1 SGHDT and CDR2 YYEEEE come from the germline V gene. CDR3 length: 15 amino acids. V trimming: 5 bases; J trimming: 2 bases; junction bases outside the gene matches: 7. In DNA, the CDR3 is TGTGCCAGCAGGAGGACAGGGGGTCAAACCTACGAGCAGTACTTC. Translation gives CASRRTGGQTYEQYF.

J is TRBJ2-5 and V is TRBV2, with D unresolved. Germline V gives CDR1 SNHLY, CDR2 FYNNEI. CDR3 length equals 13 residues. Trimming removed 5 bases at V and 6 bases at J, with 13 bases between. CDR3 region: CASSWATGQTQYF. CDR3 nucleotides: TGTGCCAGCAGTTGGGCCACCGGGCAGACCCAGTACTTC. The complete variable domain, with remaining parts taken from reference TRBV2 and TRBJ2-5, reads EPEVTQTPSHQVTQMGQEVILRCVPISNHLYFYWYRQILGQKVEFLVSFYNNEISEKSEIFDDQFSVERPDGSNFTLKIRSTKLEDSAMYFCASSWATGQTQYFGPGTRLLVL.

The V call is TRBV4-1, the J call TRBJ2-1; possible D gene TRBD2, 5 bases. The CDR3 covers 15 residues. The germline V gene encodes CDR1 MGHRA and CDR2 YSYEKL. The ends were cut back, 0 bases at V and 7 bases at J, with 13 bases in the middle. CDR3 sequence reads: CASSQERTPGNEQFF. The CDR3 nucleotides read TGCGCCAGCAGCCAAGAACGGACGCCGGGGAATGAGCAGTTCTTC.

The rearrangement joins TRBV21-1 to TRBJ2-7; the table's D call of TRBD1 was not tested on the DNA. TRBV21-1 is listed as a pseudogene. This CDR3 has 17 amino acids. CDR3 coding DNA: TGTGCCAGCAGCAAAAAAATCCTCAGGGGCAGCGTTTACGAGCAGTACTTC. Translated: CASSKKILRGSVYEQYF.

This clone was seen just once. The chain uses TRBV7-3 and TRBJ2-2; D not resolved. Deletions cut 5 bases from V and 3 bases from J, with 10 bases between. Looked up from germline, CDR1 is SGHTA and CDR2 is FQGTGA. The CDR3 extends over 14 amino acids. The DNA of the CDR3 is TGTGCCAGCAGCCCCACGCCCCACACCGGGGAGCTGTTTTTT. Amino acid sequence: CASSPTPHTGELFF.

The chain links TRBV2 to TRBJ1-3, with D unresolved. The CDR3 totals 14 residues. CDR1 SNHLY and CDR2 FYNNEI come from the germline V gene. V lost 6 bases, J lost 3 bases, and 12 bases lay in between. CDR3 in amino acids: CASSREASGNTIYF. The CDR3, as DNA: TGTGCCAGCAGCCGAGAGGCTAGTGGAAACACCATATATTTT.

This chain connects TRBV11-2 to TRBJ2-7, with 7 positions matching TRBD2. Germline V gene data show CDR1 as SGHAT and CDR2 as FQNNGV. This CDR3 contains 14 residues. J was trimmed by 5 bases and V by 7 bases; bases with no gene match: 11. The CDR3 sequence: CASTQLASDHEQYF. CDR3 nucleotide sequence: TGTGCCAGCACCCAACTAGCGAGCGACCACGAGCAGTACTTC.

The chain combines TRBV2 with TRBJ2-3; TRBD1 aligns across 8 bases. Per the germline V gene, CDR1 is SNHLY and CDR2 is FYNNEI. Unmatched junction bases numbered 4, after V lost 5 bases and J lost 3 bases. The CDR3 sequence is 14 residues long. For the CDR3, the DNA is TGTGCCAGCAGTAAGGACAGGGTTACAGATACGCAGTATTTT. Amino acid sequence: CASSKDRVTDTQYF.